A single sample gave rise to the 9 T cell receptor beta chains below, sequenced in a study of T cell responses to AZD1222 COVID-19 vaccine. TCRdb's copy holds only in-frame clones and misses some; the assay was immunoSEQ multiplex PCR. Found here are over 150,000 clones, over 85% of them singletons; the top ten hold about 1%. Specimen: peripheral blood, collected 28 days after the second dose of the MenACWY control vaccine. The origin of the receptors is an adult who received the MenACWY meningococcal vaccine as a control.

The chain joins TRBV19 to TRBJ1-2; D is undetermined. V was cut by 2 bases and J by 0 bases, with 7 bases left in between. Germline assignment: CDR1 LNHDA and CDR2 SQIVND (reference sequence). The CDR3 runs to 14 residues. CDR3 in amino acids: CASSIPPPNYGYTF. CDR3 bases: TGTGCCAGTAGTATACCACCCCCTAACTATGGCTACACCTTC.

The chain combines TRBV29-1 with TRBJ1-1, with D possibly matching TRBD1 (6 bases). CDR1 and CDR2 from the germline V gene are SQVTM and ANQGSEA. V was trimmed by 4 bases and J by 4 bases, leaving 13 bases between them. CDR3 length: 13 amino acids. CDR3 DNA: TGCAGCGTTGCCCCACAGGGACGCACTGAAGCTTTCTTT. This sequence encodes CSVAPQGRTEAFF.

The rearrangement links TRBV12-3 or TRBV12-4 to TRBJ1-6, with TRBD1 matching over 7 bases. There are 13 residues in the CDR3. V dropped 6 bases and J dropped 7; count of bases not matched to a gene: 3. The CDR3 sequence is CASSLQGNSPLHF. CDR3 bases: TGTGCCAGCAGCCTACAGGGGAATTCACCCCTCCACTTT.

This chain links TRBV5-6 with TRBJ1-4; 9 bases line up with TRBD1. With 4 bases clipped from V and 6 bases from J, the junction kept 13 bases outside the gene matches. Germline-derived CDR1 and CDR2 are SGHDT and YYEEEE. The CDR3 is made up of 17 amino acids. In nucleotides, the CDR3 is TGTGCCAGCAGCAGCATAGGGACAGGGTATCTCGATGAAAAACTGTTTTTT. Amino acids: CASSSIGTGYLDEKLFF. The variable domain in full, with the rest retrieved from reference TRBV5-6 and TRBJ1-4, is DAGVTQSPTHLIKTRGQQVTLRCSPKSGHDTVSWYQQALGQGPQFIFQYYEEEERQRGNFPDRFSGHQFPNYSSELNVNALLLGDSALYLCASSSIGTGYLDEKLFFGSGTQLSVL.

This clone was seen a handful of times. CDR3 coding DNA: TGCGCCAGCAGCCAAAGAGCCGGGGAGCTGTTTTTT. Its translation is CASSQRAGELFF. The chain has TRBV4-1 and TRBJ2-2; the D is unclear. Germline CDR1 MGHRA, CDR2 YSYEKL. The CDR3 is made up of 12 amino acids. V was clipped by 2 bases and J by 6 bases, with 4 bases between them.

The chain couples TRBV6-5 to TRBJ1-3; 7 nucleotides line up with TRBD1. The CDR3 runs 14 residues. The V gene end was trimmed by 6 bases and the J gene end by 9 bases; junction bases not matched to a gene: 11. Germline assignment: CDR1 MNHEY and CDR2 SVGAGI. CDR3 amino acids: CASRSEAQGGTIYF. CDR3 coding DNA: TGTGCCAGCAGGTCGGAGGCTCAGGGGGGCACCATATATTTT.

The genes are TRBV5-1 and TRBJ1-1; 8 nucleotides agree with TRBD1. The germline gives CDR1 SGHRS, CDR2 YFSETQ. V dropped 5 bases and J dropped 3; count of bases not matched to a gene: 6. CDR3 length: 14 amino acids. DNA of the CDR3: TGCGCCAGCAGTTCGGGACAGGAAGACACTGAAGCTTTCTTT. It encodes CASSSGQEDTEAFF.

J is TRBJ1-1 and V is TRBV19; the D is unclear. V was trimmed by 7 bases and J by 1 base, leaving 10 bases between them. CDR3 length: 13 residues. Germline CDR1 and CDR2: LNHDA and SQIVND (reference sequence). CDR3 sequence (DNA): TGTGCCAGTACAAACGAGGGGAACACTGAAGCTTTCTTT. Its protein is CASTNEGNTEAFF.

The chain has TRBV10-3 and TRBJ1-5; the D gene is possibly TRBD1 (5 bases). Trimming cost V 4 bases and J 8 bases, with 12 bases left between them. The CDR3 is made up of 13 amino acids. Germline V gene sequence: CDR1 ENHRY, CDR2 SYGVKD. In nucleotides, the CDR3 is TGTGCCATCAGTGGGGCAGGGAATGAGCCCCAGCATTTT. Protein sequence: CAISGAGNEPQHF.